This is a list of T cell receptor beta chains from one sample in a study of T cells after yellow fever vaccination. MiXCR was run by TCRdb on the 5' RACE reads, yielding one entry per CDR3 protein. The profile shows about 330,000 distinct CDR3 sequences, 6.8% of them singletons. The material was PBMCs, obtained about 41 days after the first yellow fever vaccination. The receptors were sampled from a man between 18 and 35 years old who received the YFV17D yellow fever vaccine. Each CDR3 is given with its conserved first and last residue. D genes are given only for firm matches. Some rows mark clone size as missing; the rest say once, few, many or name a class of expanded clone.

d_call: TRBD1
v_call: TRBV4-1
j_call: TRBJ2-2
clone_size: few
cdr3_nt: TGCGCCAGCAGCCAGGCCGGACAGGCGGGCACCGGGGAGCTGTTTTTT
cdr3_aa: CASSQAGQAGTGELFF

d_call: TRBD2
v_call: TRBV20-1
j_call: TRBJ2-4
clone_size: many
cdr3_nt: TGCAGTGCTGACACTAGCGGGGGGGCCGGAGCCAAAAACATTCAGTACTTC
cdr3_aa: CSADTSGGAGAKNIQYF

d_call: -
v_call: TRBV6-5
j_call: TRBJ1-1
clone_size: -
cdr3_nt: TGTGCCAGCCATGGGGTCAGGGAAGCTTTCTTT
cdr3_aa: CASHGVREAFF

d_call: -
v_call: TRBV5-6
j_call: TRBJ2-5
clone_size: -
cdr3_nt: TGTGCCAGCAGCTACGACCCGGAGGAGACCCAGTACTTC
cdr3_aa: CASSYDPEETQYF

d_call: -
v_call: TRBV10-3
j_call: TRBJ1-5
clone_size: many
cdr3_nt: TGTGCCATCAGTGAGGTGGGTTCTAACTTGTTTCGGGGTTGGACCCAGCATTTT
cdr3_aa: CAISEVGSNLFRGWTQHF

d_call: -
v_call: TRBV7-6
j_call: TRBJ2-3
clone_size: -
cdr3_nt: TGTGCCAGCAGCTTAGCGCAGGCCTTTAGGATGGATACGCAGTATTTT
cdr3_aa: CASSLAQAFRMDTQYF

d_call: -
v_call: TRBV7-2
j_call: TRBJ2-1
clone_size: few
cdr3_nt: TGTGCCAGCAGCTTGAGGGGGGGGGCCTCGGGTGAGCAGTTCTTC
cdr3_aa: CASSLRGGASGEQFF

d_call: -
v_call: TRBV18
j_call: TRBJ1-2
clone_size: few
cdr3_nt: TGTGCCAGCTCACCATCCGCAGAGGCCTATGGCTACACCTTC
cdr3_aa: CASSPSAEAYGYTF

d_call: -
v_call: TRBV6-5
j_call: TRBJ2-5
clone_size: many
cdr3_nt: TGTGCCAGCAGTTACTCCGTAGGGGCCCGAGAGACCCAGTACTTC
cdr3_aa: CASSYSVGARETQYF

d_call: -
v_call: TRBV5-1
j_call: TRBJ1-6
clone_size: many
cdr3_nt: TGCGCCAGCAGAACCTCCTATAATTCACCCCTCCACTTT
cdr3_aa: CASRTSYNSPLHF

d_call: -
v_call: TRBV4-1
j_call: TRBJ1-6
clone_size: -
cdr3_nt: TGCGCCAGCAGCCAACCGGCCAACCTGAGGGATTCACCCCTCCACTTT
cdr3_aa: CASSQPANLRDSPLHF

d_call: TRBD2
v_call: TRBV12-3/TRBV12-4
j_call: TRBJ2-1
clone_size: many
cdr3_nt: TGTGCCAGCAGTTTGCCTAGCGGGTCATACAATGAGCAGTTCTTC
cdr3_aa: CASSLPSGSYNEQFF

d_call: -
v_call: TRBV4-2
j_call: TRBJ1-2
clone_size: -
cdr3_nt: TGTGCCAGCAGCCAAGCCAGGGGTAACTACACCTTC
cdr3_aa: CASSQARGNYTF

d_call: -
v_call: TRBV12-3/TRBV12-4
j_call: TRBJ1-1
clone_size: -
cdr3_nt: TGTGCCAGCCTCCCAACTCGGGGTGAAGCTTTCTTT
cdr3_aa: CASLPTRGEAFF

d_call: TRBD1
v_call: TRBV30
j_call: TRBJ1-1
clone_size: -
cdr3_nt: TGTGCCTGGAACGGGGGACAGGGAGGAACTGAAGCTTTCTTT
cdr3_aa: CAWNGGQGGTEAFF

d_call: -
v_call: TRBV6-1
j_call: TRBJ1-4
clone_size: -
cdr3_nt: TGTGCCAGCAGTGAAGCTCCAGGGCCTGAAAAACTGTTTTTT
cdr3_aa: CASSEAPGPEKLFF

d_call: -
v_call: TRBV9
j_call: TRBJ2-5
clone_size: many
cdr3_nt: TGTGCCAGCAGCCCCCACCTCAGCGGGTTTAAGGAGACCCAGTACTTC
cdr3_aa: CASSPHLSGFKETQYF

d_call: -
v_call: TRBV12-3/TRBV12-4
j_call: TRBJ2-2
clone_size: few
cdr3_nt: TGTGCCAGCATGGGGTTGGGTTCTCACACCGGGGAGCTGTTTTTT
cdr3_aa: CASMGLGSHTGELFF

d_call: -
v_call: TRBV5-1
j_call: TRBJ2-7
clone_size: many
cdr3_nt: TGCGCCAGCAGCTTGGAGACTGCCTCCTACGAGCAGTACTTC
cdr3_aa: CASSLETASYEQYF

d_call: -
v_call: TRBV7-3
j_call: TRBJ1-6
clone_size: few
cdr3_nt: TGTGCCAGCAGCCAGGACAGTTCACCCCTCCACTTT
cdr3_aa: CASSQDSSPLHF

d_call: -
v_call: TRBV7-2
j_call: TRBJ1-4
clone_size: -
cdr3_nt: TGTGCCAGCAGCCGTCAGGGGCTCTGGGACCCTAATGAAAAACTGTTTTTT
cdr3_aa: CASSRQGLWDPNEKLFF

d_call: -
v_call: TRBV20-1
j_call: TRBJ2-1
clone_size: few
cdr3_nt: TGCAGTGCTAGAGTACACAGGTCCCTTTACAATGAGCAGTTCTTC
cdr3_aa: CSARVHRSLYNEQFF

d_call: -
v_call: TRBV20-1
j_call: TRBJ2-2
clone_size: few
cdr3_nt: TGCAGTGCTCCAGAGGGACCTACCGGGGAGCTGTTTTTT
cdr3_aa: CSAPEGPTGELFF

d_call: -
v_call: TRBV10-2
j_call: TRBJ2-7
clone_size: many
cdr3_nt: TGCGCCAGCAGTGACCCCCTCGACAGCACCTACGAGCAGTACTTC
cdr3_aa: CASSDPLDSTYEQYF

d_call: -
v_call: TRBV5-1
j_call: TRBJ2-2
clone_size: -
cdr3_nt: TGCGCCAGCAGCTTGGAATTGGGCGCGAACACCGGGGAGCTGTTTTTT
cdr3_aa: CASSLELGANTGELFF

d_call: TRBD2
v_call: TRBV27
j_call: TRBJ2-1
clone_size: many
cdr3_nt: TGTGCCAGCAGCCACGGGACTAGCAACGAGCAGTTCTTC
cdr3_aa: CASSHGTSNEQFF

d_call: -
v_call: TRBV18
j_call: TRBJ1-5
clone_size: few
cdr3_nt: TGTGCCAGCTCAGTTGAAGCCCCTAATCAGCCCCAGCATTTT
cdr3_aa: CASSVEAPNQPQHF

d_call: TRBD1
v_call: TRBV20-1
j_call: TRBJ2-2
clone_size: few
cdr3_nt: TGCAGTGCTAGACCAAGACAGGGGTACACCGGGGAGCTGTTTTTT
cdr3_aa: CSARPRQGYTGELFF

d_call: TRBD2
v_call: TRBV29-1
j_call: TRBJ2-2
clone_size: -
cdr3_nt: TGCAGCGTAGCGGGGGGGAGCACCGGGGAGCTGTTTTTT
cdr3_aa: CSVAGGSTGELFF

d_call: -
v_call: TRBV12-3/TRBV12-4
j_call: TRBJ1-1
clone_size: few
cdr3_nt: TGTGCCAGCAGTGACCAGGTAAACACTGAAGCTTTCTTT
cdr3_aa: CASSDQVNTEAFF

d_call: -
v_call: TRBV7-2
j_call: TRBJ2-3
clone_size: -
cdr3_nt: TGTGCCAGCAGCTTAGGCCCCACTTACCCGTTCGATACGCAGTATTTT
cdr3_aa: CASSLGPTYPFDTQYF

d_call: TRBD1
v_call: TRBV30
j_call: TRBJ2-5
clone_size: few
cdr3_nt: TGTGCCTGGAGTGCCCTCGGGACAGGGACCCGCGAGACCCAGTACTTC
cdr3_aa: CAWSALGTGTRETQYF

d_call: -
v_call: TRBV7-9
j_call: TRBJ1-1
clone_size: -
cdr3_nt: TGTGCCAGCAGCTTGCAAACGGGAACTGAAGCTTTCTTT
cdr3_aa: CASSLQTGTEAFF

d_call: -
v_call: TRBV4-3
j_call: TRBJ2-5
clone_size: -
cdr3_nt: TGCGCCAGCAGTCTAACCGCTCATGAGACCCAGTACTTC
cdr3_aa: CASSLTAHETQYF

d_call: -
v_call: TRBV20-1
j_call: TRBJ1-6
clone_size: few
cdr3_nt: TGCAGTGCTAGAGGTGGGGCCCATAGCTATAATTCACCCCTCCACTTT
cdr3_aa: CSARGGAHSYNSPLHF

d_call: -
v_call: TRBV5-1
j_call: TRBJ1-2
clone_size: many
cdr3_nt: TGCGCCAGCGGGTCAGGGGATCGCAACTATGGCTACACCTTC
cdr3_aa: CASGSGDRNYGYTF

d_call: TRBD1
v_call: TRBV27
j_call: TRBJ2-7
clone_size: -
cdr3_nt: TGTGCCAGCAGTTTATTAAACAGGGGCGATGGCGAGCAGTACTTC
cdr3_aa: CASSLLNRGDGEQYF

d_call: -
v_call: TRBV12-3/TRBV12-4
j_call: TRBJ2-3
clone_size: few
cdr3_nt: TGTGCCAGCAGCCCTGGGGGGTTTGGGGATACGCAGTATTTT
cdr3_aa: CASSPGGFGDTQYF

d_call: TRBD2
v_call: TRBV6-5
j_call: TRBJ2-1
clone_size: many
cdr3_nt: TGTGCCAGCAGTTACGCTAGCGGCTATTACAATGAGCAGTTCTTC
cdr3_aa: CASSYASGYYNEQFF

d_call: -
v_call: TRBV20-1
j_call: TRBJ2-5
clone_size: many
cdr3_nt: TGCAGTGCTGACCAGCGGCAAGAGACCCAGTACTTC
cdr3_aa: CSADQRQETQYF

d_call: -
v_call: TRBV2
j_call: TRBJ1-4
clone_size: -
cdr3_nt: TGTGCCAGCAGTAACATTCAGTTTGCAACTAATGAAAAACTGTTTTTT
cdr3_aa: CASSNIQFATNEKLFF

d_call: -
v_call: TRBV11-2
j_call: TRBJ1-5
clone_size: few
cdr3_nt: TGTGCCAGCAGGATCCTGATGGGGGGAAGCAATCAGCCCCAGCATTTT
cdr3_aa: CASRILMGGSNQPQHF

d_call: -
v_call: TRBV6-2/TRBV6-3
j_call: TRBJ2-6
clone_size: -
cdr3_nt: TGTGCCAGCAGCTATTTGTCGACCCTCGGGTTAAAAAGGGCTGGGGCCAACGTCCTGACTTTC
cdr3_aa: CASSYLSTLGLKRAGANVLTF

d_call: -
v_call: TRBV20-1
j_call: TRBJ1-2
clone_size: once
cdr3_nt: TGCAGTGCTACTTCCGGTGGAGGTCTTTACTATGGCTACACCTTC
cdr3_aa: CSATSGGGLYYGYTF

d_call: TRBD2
v_call: TRBV6-2/TRBV6-3
j_call: TRBJ2-7
clone_size: few
cdr3_nt: TGTGCCAGCAGTGAGCGGGGACTAGCGGGCCCATACGAGCAGTACTTC
cdr3_aa: CASSERGLAGPYEQYF

d_call: TRBD2
v_call: TRBV20-1
j_call: TRBJ2-7
clone_size: few
cdr3_nt: TGCAGTGCTAGAGATCTAGCGGGGGATTACGAGCAGTACTTC
cdr3_aa: CSARDLAGDYEQYF

d_call: TRBD1
v_call: TRBV7-2
j_call: TRBJ1-2
clone_size: many
cdr3_nt: TGTGCCAGCAGCCCCGACAGGGGACGGGGCTACACCTTC
cdr3_aa: CASSPDRGRGYTF

d_call: -
v_call: TRBV20-1
j_call: TRBJ2-1
clone_size: -
cdr3_nt: TGCAGTGCAGTGGACTCTACTTACAATGAGCAGTTCTTC
cdr3_aa: CSAVDSTYNEQFF

d_call: -
v_call: TRBV7-8
j_call: TRBJ2-1
clone_size: few
cdr3_nt: TGTGCCAGCAGGGATGGGGGGGCATACAATGAGCAGTTCTTC
cdr3_aa: CASRDGGAYNEQFF

d_call: -
v_call: TRBV5-1
j_call: TRBJ2-2
clone_size: many
cdr3_nt: TGCGCCAGCAGCTTGGGTCTAGCCGCCACCGGGGAGCTGTTTTTT
cdr3_aa: CASSLGLAATGELFF

d_call: TRBD2
v_call: TRBV5-1
j_call: TRBJ2-2
clone_size: -
cdr3_nt: TGCGCCAGCAGCTTGCCCAGCGGGGGGGCTACCGGGGAGCTGTTTTTT
cdr3_aa: CASSLPSGGATGELFF

d_call: TRBD2
v_call: TRBV7-2
j_call: TRBJ2-1
clone_size: -
cdr3_nt: TGTGCCAGCAGCTTTTTAGCGGGGGCTAGCTCCTACAATGAGCAGTTCTTC
cdr3_aa: CASSFLAGASSYNEQFF

d_call: -
v_call: TRBV11-2
j_call: TRBJ1-1
clone_size: -
cdr3_nt: TGTGCCAGCAGCTTAGAAATCGGGTACGGCTTGAACACTGAAGCTTTCTTT
cdr3_aa: CASSLEIGYGLNTEAFF

d_call: TRBD1
v_call: TRBV7-8
j_call: TRBJ2-2
clone_size: many
cdr3_nt: TGTGCCAGCAGCCCTCGGGACAGGGCGAGCGGGGAGCTGTTTTTT
cdr3_aa: CASSPRDRASGELFF

d_call: -
v_call: TRBV4-3
j_call: TRBJ2-3
clone_size: few
cdr3_nt: TGCGCCAGCAGCCCCCAACCGACTAGCACAGATACGCAGTATTTT
cdr3_aa: CASSPQPTSTDTQYF